These T cell receptor beta chains were read from a single sample in a study of graft-versus-host responses after intestinal transplantation. Assay: immunoSEQ multiplex PCR; the TCRdb copy retains only in-frame clones and omits some. Here the sample spans about 110,000 clones, just under 95% being singletons. Their specific antigens are unknown. The sample in question was unstimulated CD8+ T cells sorted from spleen or lymph node cells, obtained before intestinal transplant. The origin of the receptors is a human donor who received an intestinal transplant. Each CDR3 is given with its conserved first and last residue. D genes are given only for firm matches.

j_call d_call v_call cdr3_aa
TRBJ1-2 NA TRBV5-6 CASSPARGYGYTF
TRBJ2-7 TRBD1 TRBV7-9 CASASPGGYEQYF
TRBJ2-1 TRBD2 TRBV19 CASSPHPRGGIENEQFF
TRBJ2-2 NA TRBV19 CASSIPDFPWVGELFF
TRBJ2-1 NA TRBV11-2 CASMKYNEQFF
TRBJ2-7 NA TRBV28 CASRRGNEQYF
TRBJ2-3 NA TRBV30 CALTPTSGTDTQYF
TRBJ2-1 TRBD2 TRBV2 CASSGRLAGVNYNEQFF
TRBJ2-7 TRBD2 TRBV30 CAWMGGRGDEQYF
TRBJ2-7 NA TRBV7-8 CASSPARASSYEQYF
TRBJ2-1 TRBD2 TRBV29-1 CSVGLAGGPDEQFF
TRBJ2-3 TRBD2 TRBV5-1 CASSLADAGEGTDTQYF
TRBJ1-5 NA TRBV19 CASSADDYTNQPQHF
TRBJ2-5 TRBD1 TRBV5-1 CASSQGTGVRAQETQYF
TRBJ2-1 NA TRBV19 CASSQGYNEQFF